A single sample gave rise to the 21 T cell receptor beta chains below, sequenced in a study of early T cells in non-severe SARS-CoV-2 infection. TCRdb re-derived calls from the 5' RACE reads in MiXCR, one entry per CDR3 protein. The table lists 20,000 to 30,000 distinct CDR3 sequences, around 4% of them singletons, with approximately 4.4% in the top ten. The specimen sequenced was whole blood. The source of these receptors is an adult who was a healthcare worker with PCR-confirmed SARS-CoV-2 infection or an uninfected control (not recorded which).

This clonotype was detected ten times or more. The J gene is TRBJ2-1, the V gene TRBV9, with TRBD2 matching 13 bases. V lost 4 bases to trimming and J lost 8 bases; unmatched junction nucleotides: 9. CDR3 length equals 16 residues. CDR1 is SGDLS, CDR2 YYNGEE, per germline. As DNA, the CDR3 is TGTGCCAGCAGCTCGAGGACTAGCGGGAGAAGAGATGAGCAGTTCTTC. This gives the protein CASSSRTSGRRDEQFF.

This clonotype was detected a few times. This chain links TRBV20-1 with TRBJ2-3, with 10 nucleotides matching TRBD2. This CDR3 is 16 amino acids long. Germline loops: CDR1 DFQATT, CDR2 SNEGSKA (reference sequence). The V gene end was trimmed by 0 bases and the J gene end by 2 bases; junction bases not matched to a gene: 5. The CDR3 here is CSAREPLAGDTDTQYF. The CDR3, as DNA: TGCAGTGCTAGAGAACCGCTAGCGGGGGACACAGATACGCAGTATTTT.

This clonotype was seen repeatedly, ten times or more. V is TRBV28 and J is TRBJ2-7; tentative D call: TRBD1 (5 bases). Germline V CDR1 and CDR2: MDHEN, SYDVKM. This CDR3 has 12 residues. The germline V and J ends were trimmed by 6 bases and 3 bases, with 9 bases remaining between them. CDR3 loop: CASSQQDYEQYF. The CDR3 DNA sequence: TGTGCCAGCAGCCAACAGGACTACGAGCAGTACTTC. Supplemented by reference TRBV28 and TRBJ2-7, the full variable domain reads DVKVTQSSRYLVKRTGEKVFLECVQDMDHENMFWYRQDPGLGLRLIYFSYDVKMKEKGDIPEGYSVSREKKERFSLILESASTNQTSMYLCASSQQDYEQYFGPGTRLTVT.

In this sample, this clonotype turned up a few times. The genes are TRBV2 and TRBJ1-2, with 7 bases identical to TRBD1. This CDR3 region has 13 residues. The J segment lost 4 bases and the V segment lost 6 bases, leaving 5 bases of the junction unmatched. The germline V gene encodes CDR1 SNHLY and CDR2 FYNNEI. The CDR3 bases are TGTGCCAGCAGCTCAGGGGGGACCTATGGCTACACCTTC. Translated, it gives CASSSGGTYGYTF. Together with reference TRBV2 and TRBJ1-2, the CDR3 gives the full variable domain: EPEVTQTPSHQVTQMGQEVILRCVPISNHLYFYWYRQILGQKVEFLVSFYNNEISEKSEIFDDQFSVERPDGSNFTLKIRSTKLEDSAMYFCASSSGGTYGYTFGSGTRLTVV.

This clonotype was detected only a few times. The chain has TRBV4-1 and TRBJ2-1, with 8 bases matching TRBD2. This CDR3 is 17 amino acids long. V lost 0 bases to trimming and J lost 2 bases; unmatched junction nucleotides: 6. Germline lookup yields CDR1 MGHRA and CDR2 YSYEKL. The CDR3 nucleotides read TGCGCCAGCAGCCAAGAAGACGTAGCGGGGCCCTACAATGAGCAGTTCTTC. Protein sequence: CASSQEDVAGPYNEQFF.

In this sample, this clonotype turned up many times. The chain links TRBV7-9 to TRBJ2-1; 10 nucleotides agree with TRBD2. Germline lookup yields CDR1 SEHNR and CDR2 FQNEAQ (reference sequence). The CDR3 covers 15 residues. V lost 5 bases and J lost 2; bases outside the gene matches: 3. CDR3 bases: TGTGCCAGCAGCGCTAGCGGGAGCCCCTACAATGAGCAGTTCTTC. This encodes CASSASGSPYNEQFF. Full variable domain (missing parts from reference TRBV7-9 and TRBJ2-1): DTGVSQNPRHKITKRGQNVTFRCDPISEHNRLYWYRQTLGQGPEFLTYFQNEAQLEKSRLLSDRFSAERPKGSFSTLEIQRTEQGDSAMYLCASSASGSPYNEQFFGPGTRLTVL.

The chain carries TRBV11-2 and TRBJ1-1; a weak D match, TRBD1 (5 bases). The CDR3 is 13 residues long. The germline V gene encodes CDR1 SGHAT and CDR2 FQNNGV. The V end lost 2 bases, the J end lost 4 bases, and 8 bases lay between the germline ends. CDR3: CASSLRGGTEAFF. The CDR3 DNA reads TGTGCCAGCAGCTTAAGGGGAGGCACTGAAGCTTTCTTT.

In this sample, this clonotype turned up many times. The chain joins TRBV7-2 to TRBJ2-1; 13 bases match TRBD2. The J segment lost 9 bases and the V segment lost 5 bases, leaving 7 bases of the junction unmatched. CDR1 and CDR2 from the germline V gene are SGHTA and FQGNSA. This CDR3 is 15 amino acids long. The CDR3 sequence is CASSRWTSGSFEQFF. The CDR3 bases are TGTGCCAGCAGCCGATGGACTAGCGGGAGTTTTGAGCAGTTCTTC. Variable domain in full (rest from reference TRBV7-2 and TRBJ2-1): GAGVSQSPSNKVTEKGKDVELRCDPISGHTALYWYRQSLGQGLEFLIYFQGNSAPDKSGLPSDRFSAERTGGSVSTLTIQRTQQEDSAVYLCASSRWTSGSFEQFFGPGTRLTVL.

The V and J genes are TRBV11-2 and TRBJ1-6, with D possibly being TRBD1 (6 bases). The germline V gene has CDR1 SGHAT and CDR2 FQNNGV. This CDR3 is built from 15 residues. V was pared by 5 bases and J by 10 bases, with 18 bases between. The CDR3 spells CASSPPGRGGSPLHF. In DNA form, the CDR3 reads TGTGCCAGCAGCCCCCCCGGCAGGGGAGGATCACCCCTCCACTTT.

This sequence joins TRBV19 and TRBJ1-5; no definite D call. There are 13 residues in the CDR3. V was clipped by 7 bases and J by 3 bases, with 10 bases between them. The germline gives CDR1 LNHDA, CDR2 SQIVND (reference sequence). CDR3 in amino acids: CASKKVLNQPQHF. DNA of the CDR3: TGTGCCAGTAAGAAGGTACTCAATCAGCCCCAGCATTTT.

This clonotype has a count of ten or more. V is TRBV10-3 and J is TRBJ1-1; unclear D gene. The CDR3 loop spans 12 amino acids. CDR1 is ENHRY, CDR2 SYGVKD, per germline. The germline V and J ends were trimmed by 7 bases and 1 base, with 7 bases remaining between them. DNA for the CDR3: TGTGCCATCAAAGGAGCGAACACTGAAGCTTTCTTT. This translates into CAIKGANTEAFF.

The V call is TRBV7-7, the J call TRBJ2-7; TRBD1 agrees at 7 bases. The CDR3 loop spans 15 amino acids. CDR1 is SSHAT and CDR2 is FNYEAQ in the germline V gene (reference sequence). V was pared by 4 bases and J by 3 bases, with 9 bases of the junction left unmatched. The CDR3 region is CASSSPATGIYEQYF. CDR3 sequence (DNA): TGTGCCAGCAGCTCCCCCGCGACAGGGATCTACGAGCAGTACTTC.

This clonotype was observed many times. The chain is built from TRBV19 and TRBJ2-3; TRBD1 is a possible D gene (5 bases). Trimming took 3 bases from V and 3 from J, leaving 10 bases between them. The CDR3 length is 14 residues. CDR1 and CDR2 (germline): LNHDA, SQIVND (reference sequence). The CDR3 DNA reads TGTGCCAGTAGTATTAGGCAGGGAACAGATACGCAGTATTTT. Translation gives CASSIRQGTDTQYF.

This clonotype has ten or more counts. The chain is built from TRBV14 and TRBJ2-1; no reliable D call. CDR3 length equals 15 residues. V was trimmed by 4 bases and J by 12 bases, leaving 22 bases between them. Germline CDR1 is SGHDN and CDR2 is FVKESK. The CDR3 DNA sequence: TGTGCCAGCAGCCCGGGTCTTACAAGTGGGGAAAGGCAGTTCTTC. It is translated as CASSPGLTSGERQFF.

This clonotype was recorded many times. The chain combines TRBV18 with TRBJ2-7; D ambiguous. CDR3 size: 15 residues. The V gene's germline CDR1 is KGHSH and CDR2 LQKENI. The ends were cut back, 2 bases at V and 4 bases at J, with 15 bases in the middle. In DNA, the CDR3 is TGTGCCAGCTCACCATTAGAGGTAGCCCGTTACGAGCAGTACTTC. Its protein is CASSPLEVARYEQYF. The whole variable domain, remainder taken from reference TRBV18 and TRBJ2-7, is NAGVMQNPRHLVRRRGQEARLRCSPMKGHSHVYWYRQLPEEGLKFMVYLQKENIIDESGMPKERFSAEFPKEGPSILRIQQVVRGDSAAYFCASSPLEVARYEQYFGPGTRLTVT.

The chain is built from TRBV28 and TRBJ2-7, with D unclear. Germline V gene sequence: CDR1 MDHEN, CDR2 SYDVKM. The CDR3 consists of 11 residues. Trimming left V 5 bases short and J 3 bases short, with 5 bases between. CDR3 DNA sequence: TGTGCCAGCAGTGTCTTCTACGAGCAGTACTTC. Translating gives CASSVFYEQYF.

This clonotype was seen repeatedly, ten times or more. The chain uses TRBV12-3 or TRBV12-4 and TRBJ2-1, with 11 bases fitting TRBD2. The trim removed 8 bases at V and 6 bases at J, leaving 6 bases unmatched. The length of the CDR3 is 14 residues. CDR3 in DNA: TGTGCCAGCTGTACTAGCGGGAGAACCAATGAGCAGTTCTTC. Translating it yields CASCTSGRTNEQFF.

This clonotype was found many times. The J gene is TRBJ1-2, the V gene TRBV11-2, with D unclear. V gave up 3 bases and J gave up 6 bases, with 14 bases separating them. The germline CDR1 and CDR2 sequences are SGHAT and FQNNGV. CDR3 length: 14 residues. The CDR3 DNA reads TGTGCCAGCAGCTTCACAAATAAGGGTGATGGCTACACCTTC. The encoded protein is CASSFTNKGDGYTF.

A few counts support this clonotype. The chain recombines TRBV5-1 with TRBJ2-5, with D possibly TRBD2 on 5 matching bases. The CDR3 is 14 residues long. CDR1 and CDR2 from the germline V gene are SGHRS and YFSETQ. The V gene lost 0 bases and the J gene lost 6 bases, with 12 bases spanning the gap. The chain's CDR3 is CASSLDQPGKTQYF. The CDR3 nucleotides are TGCGCCAGCAGCTTGGACCAGCCGGGGAAGACCCAGTACTTC. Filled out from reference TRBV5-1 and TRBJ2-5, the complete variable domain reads KAGVTQTPRYLIKTRGQQVTLSCSPISGHRSVSWYQQTPGQGLQFLFEYFSETQRNKGNFPGRFSGRQFSNSRSEMNVSTLELGDSALYLCASSLDQPGKTQYFGPGTRLLVL.

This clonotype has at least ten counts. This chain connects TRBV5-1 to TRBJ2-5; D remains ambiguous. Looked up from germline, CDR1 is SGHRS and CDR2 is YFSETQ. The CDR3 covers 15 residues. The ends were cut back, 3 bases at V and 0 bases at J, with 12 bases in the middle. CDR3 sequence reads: CASSSSYGYQETQYF. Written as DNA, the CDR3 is TGCGCCAGCAGCTCCTCTTATGGGTACCAAGAGACCCAGTACTTC.

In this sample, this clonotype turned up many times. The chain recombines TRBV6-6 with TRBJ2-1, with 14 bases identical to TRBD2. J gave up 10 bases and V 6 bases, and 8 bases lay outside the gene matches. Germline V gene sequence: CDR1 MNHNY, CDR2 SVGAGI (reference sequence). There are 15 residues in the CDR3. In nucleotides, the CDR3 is TGTGCCAGCAGGACCGGGACTAGCGGGAGAGGGGAGCAGTTCTTC. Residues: CASRTGTSGRGEQFF.